This is a list of T cell receptor beta chains from one sample in a study of regulatory T cells in long-lasting Graves disease. Each CDR3 protein is one row after TCRdb ran MiXCR on the multiplex PCR reads. This sample has a few hundred thousand distinct CDR3 sequences, with less than 20% found just once. These records were also assigned to another study, of T cells in Graves' hyperthyroidism and ophthalmopathy.

Sequences were derived from peripheral blood mononuclear cells (PBMCs), sampled at new diagnosis, from a patient treated with antithyroid drugs. These receptors all stem from a woman under 30 with Graves disease. CDR3s include the opening cysteine and the closing phenylalanine or tryptophan. The order of the fields is D gene, J gene, clone size, V gene, CDR3 DNA, CDR3 protein. A D gene is named only where the DNA matches it firmly. The size entry is marked missing in some rows and otherwise reads once, few, many or a size class.

>NA|TRBJ2-7|NA|TRBV27
TGTGCCAGCAGTTTAACCCTGGATGGCGTATCCTACGAGCAGTACTTC
CASSLTLDGVSYEQYF
>TRBD2|TRBJ2-7|NA|TRBV6-1
TGTGCCAGCAGCCAGATACTAGCGGGAGGTGACGAGCAGTACTTC
CASSQILAGGDEQYF
>TRBD2|TRBJ2-3|many|TRBV6-4
TGTGCCAGCAGTGAGAGCGGGACCACAGATACGCAGTATTTT
CASSESGTTDTQYF
>NA|TRBJ1-1|NA|TRBV5-4
TGTGCCAGCAGCAAAGGGACAATGAACACTGAAGCTTTCTTT
CASSKGTMNTEAFF
>NA|TRBJ1-2|many|TRBV2
TGTGCCAGCAGTGAAGCGAGGACGTTCTATGGCTACACCTTC
CASSEARTFYGYTF
>TRBD2|TRBJ2-1|few|TRBV9
TGTGCCAGCAGCGTCAGCGGGAGACATTCAAATGAGCAGTTCTTC
CASSVSGRHSNEQFF
>NA|TRBJ2-4|few|TRBV6-2/TRBV6-3
TGTGCCAGCAGTCCAAACCAAAACATTCAGTACTTC
CASSPNQNIQYF
>TRBD2|TRBJ2-7|many|TRBV2
TGTGCCAGCAGCGGGACTAGCGGGAGTAGGTACGAGCAGTACTTC
CASSGTSGSRYEQYF
>NA|TRBJ1-5|many|TRBV20-1
TGCAGTGCTGTCTTCGACCGATATCAGCCCCAGCATTTT
CSAVFDRYQPQHF
>TRBD2|TRBJ2-1|many|TRBV20-1
TGCAGTGCAAATAGCGGGAGTTGGGATTACAATGAGCAGTTCTTC
CSANSGSWDYNEQFF
>NA|TRBJ2-2|few|TRBV14
TGTGCCAGCAGCCATAACAGGGCGAACGGGGAGCTGTTTTTT
CASSHNRANGELFF
>NA|TRBJ1-4|NA|TRBV28
TGTGCCAGCAGGGCCCGATCAGGTACATCGCGTGAAAAACTGTTTTTT
CASRARSGTSREKLFF
>NA|TRBJ2-1|few|TRBV10-3
TGTGCCATCAGGTGGGGGAATCAGGTCGATGAGCAGTTCTTC
CAIRWGNQVDEQFF
>TRBD1|TRBJ2-1|few|TRBV2
TGTGCCAGCGGATTGGGACAGGGGGCTTTCGATGAGCAGTTCTTC
CASGLGQGAFDEQFF
>NA|TRBJ2-7|many|TRBV6-1
TGTGCCAGCAGACACGCTGACGAGCAGTACTTC
CASRHADEQYF